Below, 3 T cell receptor beta chains from the same sample are listed, as sequenced in a study of T cells in Graves' hyperthyroidism and ophthalmopathy. The CDR3 regions of TCR beta were amplified from RNA transcripts. HTBI primers drove first-round RT-PCR of the TCR CDR3. TCRdb re-called the multiplex PCR reads with MiXCR, one entry per CDR3 protein. Counted here are 500,000 to 650,000 distinct CDR3 sequences, 15% to 20% occurring once; the ten biggest clones make up about half. Material for sequencing was blood. The receptors here all came from a man aged 35 to 55 with Graves' ophthalmopathy.

A few counts support this clonotype. V is TRBV5-1 and J is TRBJ2-7, with unresolved D. Germline values: CDR1 SGHRS, CDR2 YFSETQ. The V and J ends lost 4 bases and 2 bases respectively, with 13 bases between them. This CDR3 region has 14 residues. The CDR3 sequence is CASSPTSLPYEQYF. In DNA, the CDR3 is TGCGCCAGCAGCCCCACCTCATTACCCTACGAGCAGTACTTC.

This clonotype was seen repeatedly, ten times or more. V gene TRBV28 combines with J gene TRBJ2-5, with D tentatively TRBD1 or TRBD2 (5 bases each). Germline V lookup: CDR1 MDHEN, CDR2 SYDVKM. Deletions cut 7 bases from V and 1 base from J, with 19 bases between. This CDR3 region has 16 residues. This CDR3 reads CASTTGAATLQETQYF. CDR3 nucleotide sequence: TGTGCCAGCACAACCGGGGCAGCCACCCTCCAAGAGACCCAGTACTTC.

The rearrangement uses TRBV20-1 and TRBJ1-1; D is uncertain. There are 14 residues in the CDR3. Trimming removed 1 base at V and 1 base at J, with 10 bases between. The V gene's germline CDR1 is DFQATT and CDR2 SNEGSKA (reference sequence). Written as DNA, the CDR3 is TGCAGTGCTAGAGCGTTTAGAGGGAACACTGAAGCTTTCTTT. This codes for CSARAFRGNTEAFF.